This T cell receptor (beta chain) was sequenced for a study of regulatory T cells in long-lasting Graves disease. Study context: The study counted Graves' disease as persistent given over 5 years of antithyroid drugs and positive TSH receptor antibodies. Regarding the study as a whole: Between persistent patients, about 2,800 public clonotypes were shared, exceeding the 800 to 1,000 shared between new patients.

A note on this clonotype: Its antigen remains unidentified.

With iRepertoire HTBI primers and Arm-PCR of CDR3 regions, TCR beta libraries were built. TCRdb reprocessed the multiplex PCR reads via MiXCR and lists one record per CDR3 protein. The sample carries roughly 400,000 distinct CDR3 sequences, roughly a fifth recorded once. The CDR3 has 14 amino acids. The germline V and J ends were trimmed by 5 bases and 8 bases, with 18 bases remaining between them. Documented time point: persistent/refractory GD, antithyroid drugs over 5 years with positive TRAb. Making the TCR library involved RNA that had been extracted from PBMCs. The chain employs TRBV12-3 or TRBV12-4 and TRBJ1-2; the D is unclear. This receptor was identified in a female donor with Graves disease. Sequenced here: peripheral blood mononuclear cells (PBMCs), sampled when the disease was refractory, from a patient treated with antithyroid drugs. The CDR3 coding sequence is TGTGCCAGCAGTCCCCAGCATGGCTCGGGAGGCTACACCTTC. Translation gives CASSPQHGSGGYTF.